Following are 10 T cell receptor beta chains from one sample sequenced in a study of blood T cell repertoires in COVID-19. The protocol was immunoSEQ multiplex PCR, while the TCRdb copy is restricted to in-frame clones and leaves out a portion. The sample comprises around 80,000 clones, around nine tenths of which are singletons, and around 0.6% rests with the top ten. Material: peripheral blood. The receptor source for this set is a man in his 60s with acute or convalescent COVID-19.

This clone was detected only once. V usage is TRBV28 and J usage is TRBJ2-7; no clear D. Trimming shortened V by 6 bases and J by 5 bases, and 11 bases separated the two germline ends. The CDR3 loop spans 12 amino acids. The germline V gene encodes CDR1 MDHEN and CDR2 SYDVKM. CDR3: CASSQVKDEQYF. Written as DNA, the CDR3 is TGTGCCAGCAGCCAGGTTAAAGACGAGCAGTACTTC.

J is TRBJ2-1 and V is TRBV4-1, with D hard to call. The CDR3 has 16 amino acids. From germline, CDR1 is MGHRA and CDR2 YSYEKL. With 1 base removed from V and 4 bases from J, the gap between germline ends came to 14 bases. CDR3 coding DNA: TGCGCCAGCAGCCAAGTAAATCTCGTTTCTTACAATGAGCAGTTCTTC. Amino acids: CASSQVNLVSYNEQFF.

The V call is TRBV5-4, the J call TRBJ1-2, with 7 positions matching TRBD1. There are 12 residues in the CDR3. J was trimmed by 9 bases and V by 4 bases; bases with no gene match: 6. Germline V gives CDR1 SGHNT, CDR2 YYREEE (reference sequence). CDR3 region: CASSRDSLSYTF. CDR3 in DNA: TGTGCCAGCAGCCGGGACAGCCTGAGCTACACCTTC.

V usage is TRBV6-6 and J usage is TRBJ2-3; D unresolved. Germline lookup yields CDR1 MNHNY and CDR2 SVGAGI (reference sequence). This CDR3 region has 16 residues. The V gene lost 4 bases and the J gene lost 3 bases, with 17 bases spanning the gap. The CDR3 DNA sequence: TGTGCCAGCAGTTTCGAACACCTGGTCGCAACAGATACGCAGTATTTT. Amino acid sequence: CASSFEHLVATDTQYF.

The chain couples TRBV3-1 (or the pseudogene TRBV3-2) to TRBJ2-5; 9 bases fit TRBD2. J was trimmed by 9 bases and V by 7 bases; bases with no gene match: 15. Per germline, CDR1 LGHDT and CDR2 YNNKEL (reference sequence). This CDR3 spans 15 amino acids. The chain's CDR3 is CASTLGTSWVGAQYF. CDR3 DNA sequence: TGTGCCAGCACCCTCGGGACTAGCTGGGTGGGGGCCCAGTACTTC.

CDR3 coding DNA: TGTGCCATCTTCCGGGGGGAGGGAGATACGCAGTATTTT. Its protein product is CAIFRGEGDTQYF. The V and J genes are TRBV10-3 and TRBJ2-3, with 7 nucleotides matching TRBD2. There are 13 residues in the CDR3. Germline assignment: CDR1 ENHRY and CDR2 SYGVKD. After removal of 8 bases from V and 5 bases from J, the junction contained 7 bases not matched to a gene.

V usage is TRBV25-1 and J usage is TRBJ2-1; D may be TRBD1 (6 bases). There are 13 residues in the CDR3. The V end was cut by 2 bases, the J end by 6 bases, with 8 bases between. Germline-derived CDR1 and CDR2 are MGHDK and SYGVNS. DNA of the CDR3: TGTGCCAGCAGTGAACGGGACACCAATGAGCAGTTCTTC. The encoded protein is CASSERDTNEQFF.

The V gene is TRBV24-1, the J gene TRBJ2-6; perhaps TRBD2 as D (6 bases). Trimming shortened V by 5 bases and J by 10 bases, and 17 bases separated the two germline ends. Germline V lookup: CDR1 KGHDR, CDR2 SFDVKD. CDR3 length equals 15 residues. CDR3 sequence (DNA): TGTGCCACCAGTGTCCTGACGGAGGGAAAAAACGTCCTGACTTTC. Residues: CATSVLTEGKNVLTF.

The J gene is TRBJ2-7, the V gene TRBV18; possibly TRBD1 for D (6 bases). The CDR3 covers 12 residues. Germline V gives CDR1 KGHSH, CDR2 LQKENI. Trimming left V 2 bases short and J 8 bases short, with 10 bases between. For the CDR3, the DNA is TGTGCCAGCTCACCAACAGACAGGCAGCAGTACTTC. The encoded protein is CASSPTDRQQYF.

This sequence joins TRBV30 and TRBJ2-4, with TRBD1 matching 7 bases. With 8 bases clipped from V and 6 bases from J, the junction kept 7 bases outside the gene matches. The CDR3 is 12 amino acids. Looked up from germline, CDR1 is GTSNPN and CDR2 is SVGIG (reference sequence). The CDR3 protein is CAGDRALNIQYF. Written as DNA, the CDR3 is TGTGCCGGCGACAGGGCCTTAAACATTCAGTACTTC.